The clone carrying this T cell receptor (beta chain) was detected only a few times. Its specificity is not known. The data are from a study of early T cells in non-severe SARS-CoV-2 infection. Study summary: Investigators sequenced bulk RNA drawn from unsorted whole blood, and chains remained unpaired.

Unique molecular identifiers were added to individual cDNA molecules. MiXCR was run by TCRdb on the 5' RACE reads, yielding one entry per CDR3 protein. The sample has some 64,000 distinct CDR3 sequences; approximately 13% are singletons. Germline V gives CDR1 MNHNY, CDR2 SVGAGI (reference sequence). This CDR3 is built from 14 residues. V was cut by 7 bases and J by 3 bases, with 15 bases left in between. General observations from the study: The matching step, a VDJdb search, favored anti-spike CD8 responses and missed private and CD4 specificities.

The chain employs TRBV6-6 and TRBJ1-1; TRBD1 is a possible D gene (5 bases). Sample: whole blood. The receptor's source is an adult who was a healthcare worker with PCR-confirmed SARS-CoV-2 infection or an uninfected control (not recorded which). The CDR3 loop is CASTVTEIHTEAFF. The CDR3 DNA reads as TGTGCCAGCACTGTGACAGAGATACACACTGAAGCTTTCTTT.